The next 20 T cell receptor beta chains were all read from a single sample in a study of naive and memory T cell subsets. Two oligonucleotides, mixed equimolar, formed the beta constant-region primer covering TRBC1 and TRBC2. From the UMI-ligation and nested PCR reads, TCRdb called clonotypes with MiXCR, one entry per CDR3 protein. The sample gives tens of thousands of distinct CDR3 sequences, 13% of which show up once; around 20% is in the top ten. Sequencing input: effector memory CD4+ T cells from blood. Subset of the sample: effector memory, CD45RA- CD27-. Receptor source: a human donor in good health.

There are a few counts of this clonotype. As DNA, the CDR3 is TGTGCCACCAGCAGAGATTCGGCGGGATACACTGAAGCTTTCTTT. Its protein product is CATSRDSAGYTEAFF. The chain recombines TRBV15 with TRBJ1-1, with D unclear. The germline V gene encodes CDR1 LNHNV and CDR2 YYDKDF (reference sequence). V was trimmed by 0 bases and J by 3 bases, leaving 11 bases between them. CDR3 length equals 15 residues.

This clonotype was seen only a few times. The CDR3 is CASGLGGTLSYEQYF. The DNA for the CDR3 is TGTGCTAGTGGTTTAGGCGGGACCCTCTCCTACGAGCAGTACTTC. V is TRBV12-5 and J is TRBJ2-7; D is possibly TRBD2 (6 bases). CDR1 and CDR2 (germline): LGHNT, FRNRAP. The CDR3 has 15 residues. V was shortened by 3 bases and J by 0 bases, with 12 bases between the two germline ends.

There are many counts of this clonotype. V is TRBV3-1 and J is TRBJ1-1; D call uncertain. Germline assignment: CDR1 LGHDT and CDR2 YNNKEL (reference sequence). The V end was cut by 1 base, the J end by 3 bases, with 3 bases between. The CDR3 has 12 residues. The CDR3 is CASSQADTEAFF. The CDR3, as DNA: TGTGCCAGCAGCCAAGCCGACACTGAAGCTTTCTTT.

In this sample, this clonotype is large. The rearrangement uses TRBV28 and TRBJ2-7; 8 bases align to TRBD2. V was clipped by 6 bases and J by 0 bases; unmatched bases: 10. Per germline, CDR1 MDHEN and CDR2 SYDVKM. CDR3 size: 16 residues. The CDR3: CASRLWGAGVSYEQYF. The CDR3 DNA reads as TGTGCCAGCAGGCTGTGGGGAGCGGGAGTCTCCTACGAGCAGTACTTC.

For the CDR3, the DNA is TGTGCCAGCAGCTTAGGTGGGACAGTCTATGGCTACACCTTC. Encoded protein: CASSLGGTVYGYTF. V gene TRBV7-2 combines with J gene TRBJ1-2; 7 bases fit TRBD1. The CDR3 consists of 14 residues. The germline CDR1 and CDR2 sequences are SGHTA and FQGNSA. Unmatched junction bases numbered 3, after V lost 1 base and J lost 4 bases.

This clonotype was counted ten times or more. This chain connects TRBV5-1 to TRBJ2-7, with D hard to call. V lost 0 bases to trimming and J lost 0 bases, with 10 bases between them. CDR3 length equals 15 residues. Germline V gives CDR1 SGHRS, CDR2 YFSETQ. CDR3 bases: TGCGCCAGCAGCTTGGATCCAGGCAGCTCCTACGAGCAGTACTTC. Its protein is CASSLDPGSSYEQYF. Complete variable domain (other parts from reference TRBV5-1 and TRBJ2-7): KAGVTQTPRYLIKTRGQQVTLSCSPISGHRSVSWYQQTPGQGLQFLFEYFSETQRNKGNFPGRFSGRQFSNSRSEMNVSTLELGDSALYLCASSLDPGSSYEQYFGPGTRLTVT.

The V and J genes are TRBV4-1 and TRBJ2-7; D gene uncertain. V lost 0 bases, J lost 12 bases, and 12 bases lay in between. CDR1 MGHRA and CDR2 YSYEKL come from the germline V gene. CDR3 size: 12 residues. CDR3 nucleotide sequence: TGCGCCAGCAGCCAAGATTTAACTACGCTGTACTTC. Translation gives CASSQDLTTLYF.

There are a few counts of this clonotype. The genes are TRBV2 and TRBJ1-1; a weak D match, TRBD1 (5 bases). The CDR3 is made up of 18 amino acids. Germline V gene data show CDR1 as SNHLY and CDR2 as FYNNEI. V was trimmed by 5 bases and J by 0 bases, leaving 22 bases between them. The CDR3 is CASSLRPPGRTMNTEAFF. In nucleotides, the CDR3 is TGTGCCAGCAGTTTACGACCTCCGGGACGGACAATGAACACTGAAGCTTTCTTT.

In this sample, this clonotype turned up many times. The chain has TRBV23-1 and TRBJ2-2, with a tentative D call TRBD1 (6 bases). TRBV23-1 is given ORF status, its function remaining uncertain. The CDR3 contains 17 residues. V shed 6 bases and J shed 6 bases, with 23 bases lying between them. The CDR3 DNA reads TGCGCCAGCAGCTCTATATGGGGGCTCGATGAGGCCGGGGAGCTGTTTTTT. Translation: CASSSIWGLDEAGELFF.

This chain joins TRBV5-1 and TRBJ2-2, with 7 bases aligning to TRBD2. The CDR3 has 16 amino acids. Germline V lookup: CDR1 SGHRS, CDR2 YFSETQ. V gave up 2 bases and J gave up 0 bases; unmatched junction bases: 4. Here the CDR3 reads CASSFLSGANTGELFF. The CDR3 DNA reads TGCGCCAGCAGCTTTCTGAGCGGGGCGAACACCGGGGAGCTGTTTTTT.

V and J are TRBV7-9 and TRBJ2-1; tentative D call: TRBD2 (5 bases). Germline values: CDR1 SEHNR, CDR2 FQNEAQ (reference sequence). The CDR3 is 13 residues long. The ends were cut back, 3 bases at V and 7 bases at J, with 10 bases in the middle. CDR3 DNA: TGTGCCAGCAGCTTTTTTACGGGGAATGAGCAGTTCTTC. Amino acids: CASSFFTGNEQFF.

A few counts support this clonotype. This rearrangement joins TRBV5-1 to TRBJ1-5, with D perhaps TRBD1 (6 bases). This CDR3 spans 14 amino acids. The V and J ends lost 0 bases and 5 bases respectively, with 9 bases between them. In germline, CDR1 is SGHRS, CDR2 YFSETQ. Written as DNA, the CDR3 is TGCGCCAGCAGCTTGGGGGGGGCCCATCAGCCCCAGCATTTT. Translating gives CASSLGGAHQPQHF.

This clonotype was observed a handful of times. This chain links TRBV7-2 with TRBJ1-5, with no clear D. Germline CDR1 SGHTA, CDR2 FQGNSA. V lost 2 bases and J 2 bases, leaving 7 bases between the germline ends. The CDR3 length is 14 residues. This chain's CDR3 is CASSLFFGNQPQHF. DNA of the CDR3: TGTGCCAGCAGCTTATTTTTTGGCAATCAGCCCCAGCATTTT.

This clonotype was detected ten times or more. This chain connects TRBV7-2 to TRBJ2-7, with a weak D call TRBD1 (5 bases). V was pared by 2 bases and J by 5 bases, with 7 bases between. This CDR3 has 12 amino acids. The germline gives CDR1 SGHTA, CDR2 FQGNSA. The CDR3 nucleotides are TGTGCCAGCAGCTTAATAGGGGACGAGCAGTACTTC. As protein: CASSLIGDEQYF.

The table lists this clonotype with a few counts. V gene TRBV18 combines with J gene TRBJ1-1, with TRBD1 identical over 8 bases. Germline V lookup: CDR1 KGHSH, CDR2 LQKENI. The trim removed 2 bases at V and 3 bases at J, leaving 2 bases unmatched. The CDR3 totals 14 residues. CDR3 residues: CASSPMTGDTEAFF. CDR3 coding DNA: TGTGCCAGCTCACCAATGACAGGGGACACTGAAGCTTTCTTT.

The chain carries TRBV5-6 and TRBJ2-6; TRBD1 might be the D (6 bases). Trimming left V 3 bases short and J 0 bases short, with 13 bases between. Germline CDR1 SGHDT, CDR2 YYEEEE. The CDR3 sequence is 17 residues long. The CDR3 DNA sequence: TGTGCCAGCAGCTGGGGGCTGGGGGACTCTGGGGCCAACGTCCTGACTTTC. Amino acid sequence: CASSWGLGDSGANVLTF.

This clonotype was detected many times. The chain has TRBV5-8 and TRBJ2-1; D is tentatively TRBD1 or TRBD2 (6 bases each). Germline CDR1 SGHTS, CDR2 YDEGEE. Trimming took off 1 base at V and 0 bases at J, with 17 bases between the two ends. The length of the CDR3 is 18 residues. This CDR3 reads CASSLSRGAASSYNEQFF. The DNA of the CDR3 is TGTGCCAGCAGCTTGAGTAGGGGGGCTGCCAGCTCCTACAATGAGCAGTTCTTC. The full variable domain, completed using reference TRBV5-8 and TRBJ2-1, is EAGVTQSPTHLIKTRGQQATLRCSPISGHTSVYWYQQALGLGLQFLLWYDEGEERNRGNFPPRFSGRQFPNYSSELNVNALELEDSALYLCASSLSRGAASSYNEQFFGPGTRLTVL.

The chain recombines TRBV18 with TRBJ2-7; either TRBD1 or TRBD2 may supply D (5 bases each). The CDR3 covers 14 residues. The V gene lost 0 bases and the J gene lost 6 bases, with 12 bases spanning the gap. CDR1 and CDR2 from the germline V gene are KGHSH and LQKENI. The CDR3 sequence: CASSPPGTGFEQYF. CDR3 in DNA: TGTGCCAGCTCACCACCAGGGACCGGGTTCGAGCAGTACTTC.

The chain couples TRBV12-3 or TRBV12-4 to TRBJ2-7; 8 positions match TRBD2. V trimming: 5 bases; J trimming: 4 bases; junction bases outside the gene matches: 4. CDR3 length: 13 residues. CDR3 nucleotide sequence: TGTGCCAGCAGTAGCACTAGCGGATACGAGCAGTACTTC. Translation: CASSSTSGYEQYF.

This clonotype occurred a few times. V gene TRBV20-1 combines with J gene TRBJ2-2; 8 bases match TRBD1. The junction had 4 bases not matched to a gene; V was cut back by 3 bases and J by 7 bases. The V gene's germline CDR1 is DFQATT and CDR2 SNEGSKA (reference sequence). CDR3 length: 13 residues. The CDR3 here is CSARQGAGGELFF. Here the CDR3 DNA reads TGCAGTGCTAGGCAGGGGGCGGGCGGGGAGCTGTTTTTT.